Listed here are 18 T cell receptor beta chains from one sample, sequenced in a study of T-cell reconstitution after alpha-beta-depleted transplantation in children. Unique molecular identifiers tagged the TCRbeta library. TCRdb reprocessed the PCR reads via MiXCR and lists one record per CDR3 protein. Of about 580,000 distinct CDR3 sequences listed, around 23% are singletons. The source was PBMCs, mostly from graft donor cells, collected 360 days after TCRalphabeta/CD19-depleted stem cell transplant. These receptors all stem from a boy younger than two who had a stem cell transplant for acute myeloid leukemia, so the T cells may come from the graft donor.

The V call is TRBV20-1, the J call TRBJ2-3; 9 bases are shared with TRBD1. The CDR3 is 14 amino acids. Germline assignment: CDR1 DFQATT and CDR2 SNEGSKA (reference sequence). V shed 6 bases and J 4 bases; nucleotides not matched to a gene: 8. The CDR3 protein is CSATGTGKSDTQYF. For the CDR3, the DNA is TGCAGTGCCACCGGGACAGGGAAATCAGATACGCAGTATTTT.

This clonotype showed up many times. The V call is TRBV6-5, the J call TRBJ2-3, with D unresolved. V was cut by 7 bases and J by 0 bases, with 11 bases left in between. The CDR3 contains 14 residues. CDR1 is MNHEY, CDR2 SVGAGI, per germline. The CDR3, as DNA: TGTGCCAGCACTCCCCTTGAAAGCACAGATACGCAGTATTTT. Translating it yields CASTPLESTDTQYF.

This clonotype was recorded at least ten times. The genes are TRBV5-1 and TRBJ2-1, with TRBD1 as a possible D gene (6 bases). The V end lost 5 bases, the J end lost 0 bases, and 12 bases lay between the germline ends. Germline CDR1 is SGHRS and CDR2 is YFSETQ. The CDR3 contains 15 residues. The CDR3 sequence: CASRAGTHSYNEQFF. In DNA, the CDR3 is TGCGCCAGCAGGGCCGGGACACACTCCTACAATGAGCAGTTCTTC.

In this sample, this clonotype turned up a few times. J is TRBJ2-7 and V is TRBV4-2; D is possibly TRBD1 or TRBD2 (5 bases each). The CDR3 spans 14 residues. V lost 4 bases and J lost 0, with 10 bases in between. The germline CDR1 and CDR2 sequences are LGHNA and YNFKEQ. The CDR3 loop reads CASSPGRSSYEQYV. Written as DNA, the CDR3 is TGTGCCAGCAGCCCGGGGCGCAGCTCCTACGAGCAGTACGTC.

CDR3 sequence: CASGLGPLEGTDTQYF. The CDR3 nucleotides are TGTGCTAGTGGTTTGGGCCCGTTGGAGGGCACAGATACGCAGTATTTT. The chain employs TRBV12-5 and TRBJ2-3; TRBD2 is a possible D gene (5 bases). This CDR3 comprises 16 residues. Germline CDR1 and CDR2: LGHNT and FRNRAP. Between the trimmed V and J ends, which lost 1 base and 1 base, there was a span of 12 bases.

This clonotype was counted ten times or more. The V and J genes are TRBV20-1 and TRBJ2-1; D gene unclear. The length of the CDR3 is 10 residues. CDR1 and CDR2 (germline): DFQATT, SNEGSKA (reference sequence). Trimming stripped 6 bases from V and 5 bases from J, with 5 bases between. The CDR3 DNA follows: TGCAGTGCCCAGGACAATGAGCAGTTCTTC. Residues: CSAQDNEQFF.

The chain is built from TRBV27 and TRBJ1-2, with 7 bases identical to TRBD1. Germline V gene sequence: CDR1 MNHEY, CDR2 SMNVEV (reference sequence). The ends lost 5 bases at V and 0 bases at J; junction bases unmatched: 3. There are 14 residues in the CDR3. CDR3 nucleotides: TGTGCCAGCAGTCGACAGGGACCTAACTATGGCTACACCTTC. Protein product: CASSRQGPNYGYTF.

The rearrangement joins TRBV7-7 to TRBJ2-1; TRBD2 matches at 9 bases. V trimming: 5 bases; J trimming: 0 bases; junction bases outside the gene matches: 11. The germline V gene has CDR1 SSHAT and CDR2 FNYEAQ (reference sequence). The CDR3 consists of 18 residues. The DNA of the CDR3 is TGTGCCAGCAGCCCACGTAGGGGTAGCGGGGGCTCCTACAATGAGCAGTTCTTC. Translated: CASSPRRGSGGSYNEQFF.

This clonotype was seen a few times. The V gene is TRBV2, the J gene TRBJ2-7; D gene unclear. The CDR3 sequence is 13 residues long. Trimming stripped 0 bases from V and 3 bases from J, with 6 bases between. The V gene's germline CDR1 is SNHLY and CDR2 FYNNEI. CDR3 sequence reads: CASSEASLYEQYF. The CDR3, as DNA: TGTGCCAGCAGTGAAGCCAGCCTCTACGAGCAGTACTTC. The full variable domain, with the rest looked up from reference TRBV2 and TRBJ2-7, is EPEVTQTPSHQVTQMGQEVILRCVPISNHLYFYWYRQILGQKVEFLVSFYNNEISEKSEIFDDQFSVERPDGSNFTLKIRSTKLEDSAMYFCASSEASLYEQYFGPGTRLTVT.

V and J are TRBV6-5 and TRBJ2-7; D is uncertain. Germline V gene data show CDR1 as MNHEY and CDR2 as SVGAGI. V was clipped by 4 bases and J by 0 bases, with 10 bases between them. CDR3 length equals 14 residues. DNA of the CDR3: TGTGCCAGCAGTTCTCATGTAGACTCCTACGAGCAGTACTTC. Protein: CASSSHVDSYEQYF.

This clonotype was observed at least ten times. This chain uses TRBV7-2 with TRBJ1-2; no definite D call. The CDR3 length is 13 residues. Germline V gene lookup returns CDR1 SGHTA and CDR2 FQGNSA. Trimming shortened V by 3 bases and J by 6 bases, and 11 bases separated the two germline ends. CDR3 loop: CASSFARSNGYTF. The CDR3 DNA is TGTGCCAGCAGCTTTGCCAGGAGTAATGGCTACACCTTC.

This clonotype appeared many times. The chain has TRBV4-2 and TRBJ2-4, with D perhaps matching TRBD1 (6 bases). V gave up 0 bases and J gave up 0 bases, with 15 bases separating them. The CDR3 sequence is 18 residues long. Germline CDR1 LGHNA, CDR2 YNFKEQ. CDR3 protein: CASSQDQLGAIAKNIQYF. DNA for the CDR3: TGTGCCAGCAGCCAAGATCAATTGGGGGCAATAGCCAAAAACATTCAGTACTTC.

This clonotype showed up just a few times. The chain is built from TRBV28 and TRBJ2-2; possibly TRBD1 for D (6 bases). The CDR3 extends over 15 amino acids. CDR1 is MDHEN and CDR2 is SYDVKM in the germline V gene. Between the trimmed V and J ends, which lost 6 bases and 0 bases, there was a span of 11 bases. For the CDR3, the DNA is TGTGCCAGCAGGGAGACAGGCACGAACACCGGGGAGCTGTTTTTT. Amino acids: CASRETGTNTGELFF.

This clonotype was found many times. The chain carries TRBV15 and TRBJ2-1, with D possibly TRBD1 on 5 matching bases. The V gene's germline CDR1 is LNHNV and CDR2 YYDKDF (reference sequence). The CDR3 length is 15 residues. Trimming cost V 3 bases and J 4 bases, with 13 bases left between them. CDR3 amino acids: CATSRVEGAYNEQFF. In nucleotides, the CDR3 is TGTGCCACCAGCAGGGTTGAAGGGGCATACAATGAGCAGTTCTTC.

This clonotype has only a few counts. This sequence joins TRBV12-3 or TRBV12-4 and TRBJ1-4, with TRBD1 matching over 8 bases. J lost 7 bases, V lost 5 bases, and 6 bases had no gene match. This CDR3 has 14 amino acids. CDR3: CASSPGQGSEKLFF. The CDR3 DNA follows: TGTGCCAGCAGTCCCGGACAGGGAAGTGAAAAACTGTTTTTT.

At least ten counts were recorded for this clonotype. The rearrangement joins TRBV20-1 to TRBJ2-1; 10 bases fit TRBD2. This CDR3 is 15 amino acids long. The germline CDR1 and CDR2 sequences are DFQATT and SNEGSKA (reference sequence). Trimming cost V 5 bases and J 4 bases; bases outside gene matches: 8. The CDR3: CSALPTSGVYNEQFF. As DNA, the CDR3 is TGCAGTGCTCTCCCCACTAGCGGGGTTTACAATGAGCAGTTCTTC.

This clonotype was recorded a few times. The chain couples TRBV5-1 to TRBJ1-2; 11 nucleotides align to TRBD1. CDR1 is SGHRS and CDR2 is YFSETQ in the germline V gene. V lost 4 bases to trimming and J lost 5 bases; unmatched junction nucleotides: 7. CDR3 size: 15 residues. Here the CDR3 reads CASSPDRGRGYGYTF. In DNA, the CDR3 is TGCGCCAGCAGCCCGGACAGGGGGCGAGGGTATGGCTACACCTTC.

V is TRBV27 and J is TRBJ1-5; a possible D gene is TRBD1 (5 bases). CDR1 and CDR2 (germline): MNHEY, SMNVEV (reference sequence). The CDR3 is made up of 14 amino acids. V was pared by 6 bases and J by 5 bases, with 14 bases between. The CDR3 sequence: CASREQANHQPQHF. CDR3 nucleotide sequence: TGTGCCAGCAGAGAACAGGCCAACCATCAGCCCCAGCATTTT.